Included here is one T cell receptor beta chain sequence, with context. The specificity of this receptor is unknown. No much larger clonotype is one base removed from it; base qualities were not supplied. The sample belongs to a study of Graves' ophthalmopathy and Graves' hyperthyroidism (dated by TCRdb to about 2018). The study in broad terms: Peripheral blood samples were taken at the time of initial diagnosis, before any treatment was given. In total, 135 blood samples were TCR-sequenced: some 40 ophthalmopathy, some 72 hyperthyroidism and about 17 hyperthyroidism-to-ophthalmopathy patients. In over 5 hyperthyroidism patients, the T-cell repertoire of thyroid tissue was compared with the T-cell repertoire of blood. Following sampling, methimazole starting at 30 mg daily was administered to hyperthyroidism patients, and high-dose intravenous methylprednisolone was administered to ophthalmopathy patients. A discovery set of 95 to 100 patients (roughly 41 ophthalmopathy, just over 55 stable hyperthyroidism) was enrolled to explore V-J signatures distinguishing ophthalmopathy from hyperthyroidism. For training and testing, the approximately 92 patients in the discovery cohort were randomly divided in a 7:3 ratio. The study used TCR beta repertoire signatures to distinguish Graves' ophthalmopathy from Graves' hyperthyroidism and to predict progression to ophthalmopathy. For independent validation, a separate cohort was made up of 18 to 20 hyperthyroidism patients plus 17 patients who later progressed from hyperthyroidism to ophthalmopathy. Broader findings and caveats from the paper: In validation, the model predicted ophthalmopathy progression with over 60% sensitivity and approximately 78% specificity; 12 predicted patients were CT-confirmed with GO in a median of around 6.5 months. Among expanded thyroid clonotypes with frequency above 0.001, most also showed up in blood, which suggests that blood repertoires may reflect the thyroid immune response. In cross-validation, the 13-signature model distinguished ophthalmopathy from stable hyperthyroidism with 85% to 90% sensitivity and roughly 81% specificity, and in the test set the corresponding values were approximately 80% and 68%. No statistical method was used to predetermine the sample size, and group allocation was not hidden from the investigators.

The CDR3 runs 14 residues from the cysteine to the phenylalanine. The only DNA kept is the CDR3, 42 bases in frame from the first base. CDR1 MGHRA and CDR2 YSYEKL are derived from the germline V gene. The junction carries 12 bases between V and J, which are trimmed by 4 bases and 3 bases respectively. For repertoire sequencing, the TCR beta CDR3 regions were amplified from RNA transcripts. The first round of RT-PCR was done with HTBI primers and the Qiagen OneStep RT-PCR kit, and was followed by a second round of multiplex PCR, then size selection and purification. Libraries were sequenced on an Illumina HiSeq2000 using paired-end 100 bp reads. Under the source paper's analysis protocol: SOAPnuke was used to process the reads, throwing out any read that had adapters, had uncalled bases, had a mean Phred below 15, or lacked an exact constant-primer or identifier match. COPE v1.2.5 was used to merge high-quality paired reads. Each unique nucleotide sequence was treated as a clonotype, and MiTCR v1.1 was used to align the clonotypes to the IMGT TRB V, D and J references. Analysis was restricted to V-J combinations with a frequency above 0.0001, which covered roughly 99% of repertoires. For each V-J combination, a TCR clonal expansion and chaos score was defined as the ratio of F50 clonal expansion to chaos observed in the TCRdist matrix. Welch's t-statistics and random forest were used to narrow the features down to around twelve V-J combinations, which were then fed into a naive Bayes classifier. The similarity between thyroid and blood repertoires was quantified using the Morisita-Horn index. Using fastp trimming at Q25 and MiXCR clonotype assembly, TCRdb reanalyzed the public sequencing data and kept in-frame beta chains. Identical CDR3 protein sequences are pooled into one entry, listed with their most common genes and DNA. The V and J calls shown here were made by TCRdb, not taken from the authors' results. The sample profile shows approximately 160,000 distinct CDR3 sequences; 39% of them were found once. In total, the top ten clones hold roughly 8.9% of the sample.

Patients with ophthalmopathy had moderately to severely active disease, with a Clinical Activity Score of 3 or more, a NOSPECS grade of 4 or more, and a disease duration of less than 3 months. Anyone with other autoimmune diseases, uncontrolled infections, pregnancy or lactation was excluded from the study. Diagnosis was based on clinical symptoms, serum thyroxine, TRAb, thyroid ultrasound and orbital computed tomography. Using Ficoll-Paque density gradient centrifugation, PBMCs were isolated from approximately 11 ml of fresh peripheral blood. Total RNA was extracted using Trizol reagent, and RNA quality was checked on an Agilent 2100 Bioanalyzer.

The sequence links TRBV4-1 to TRBJ1-2, and possibly TRBD1, on 6 matching bases. This clonotype originated in a man aged 30 to 39 with Graves' ophthalmopathy. Donor details come from another sample of the same person, matched by shared clones. What was sequenced was peripheral blood. This receptor carries the CDR3 CASSPDSSHYGYTF. Read as DNA, the sequence is TGCGCCAGCAGCCCGGACAGTAGCCACTATGGCTACACCTTC.